These 32 T cell receptor beta chains share one sample of origin, sequenced in a study of blood T cell repertoires in COVID-19. Clones were sequenced by immunoSEQ multiplex PCR, and TCRdb holds only the in-frame ones, with some missing. Altogether approximately 230,000 clones are present, about four fifths being singletons, with the ten largest covering 8.9%. The sample taken for sequencing was peripheral blood. Source of these receptors: a man older than 75 with acute or convalescent COVID-19.

The gene calls are TRBV6-5 and TRBJ2-7; TRBD1 might be the D (5 bases). The CDR3 is 15 residues long. The V gene's germline CDR1 is MNHEY and CDR2 SVGAGI. Trimming stripped 6 bases from V and 3 bases from J, with 18 bases between. CDR3 region: CASRIDDSFFYEQYF. CDR3 coding DNA: TGTGCCAGCAGGATTGATGACAGTTTCTTCTACGAGCAGTACTTC.

J is TRBJ1-1 and V is TRBV12-5; D call uncertain. The CDR3 runs to 13 residues. Germline V gives CDR1 LGHNT, CDR2 FRNRAP. The germline V and J ends were trimmed by 0 bases and 6 bases, with 8 bases remaining between them. For the CDR3, the DNA is TGTGCTAGTGGTTTGGTACGGAGCGCTGAAGCTTTCTTT. Protein: CASGLVRSAEAFF.

The CDR3 sequence is CASSEHGTGNFEQFF. CDR3 coding DNA: TGTGCCAGCAGTGAACATGGGACAGGAAATTTTGAGCAGTTCTTC. The chain recombines TRBV6-1 with TRBJ2-1, with 8 bases lining up with TRBD1. The V and J ends lost 2 bases and 9 bases, in that order; junction bases with no gene match: 9. The CDR3 runs to 15 residues. Germline V CDR1 and CDR2: MNHNS, SASEGT.

V and J are TRBV2 and TRBJ1-4, with D possibly being TRBD1 (5 bases). Between the trimmed V and J ends, which lost 6 bases and 6 bases, there was a span of 11 bases. Germline V CDR1 and CDR2: SNHLY, FYNNEI. The CDR3 spans 13 residues. CDR3 region: CASSLGVYEKLFF. Here the CDR3 DNA reads TGTGCCAGCAGCCTAGGGGTATATGAAAAACTGTTTTTT.

V usage is TRBV28 and J usage is TRBJ1-6; D possibly corresponds to TRBD1 (5 bases). The V and J ends lost 10 bases and 7 bases respectively, with 17 bases between them. CDR1 is MDHEN, CDR2 SYDVKM, per germline. The CDR3 consists of 14 residues. The CDR3 coding sequence is TGTGCCATAGGGGTAAACTCAAAGAATTCACCCCTCCACTTT. Its translation is CAIGVNSKNSPLHF.

The chain uses TRBV5-1 and TRBJ2-1; D may be TRBD2 (5 bases). Between the trimmed V and J ends, which lost 6 bases and 7 bases, there was a span of 17 bases. The CDR3 is 14 amino acids. Germline V gene sequence: CDR1 SGHRS, CDR2 YFSETQ. The CDR3, as DNA: TGCGCCAGCAAACCCAGCGTGGGAGAAAATGAGCAGTTCTTC. Its protein is CASKPSVGENEQFF.

The gene calls are TRBV4-2 and TRBJ2-4; 11 bases are a match to TRBD2. The germline gives CDR1 LGHNA, CDR2 YNFKEQ. The CDR3 runs 17 residues. V dropped 0 bases and J dropped 2; count of bases not matched to a gene: 3. CDR3 region: CASSQELAGGPKNIQYF. The CDR3 region has the DNA TGTGCCAGCAGCCAAGAATTAGCGGGAGGGCCCAAAAACATTCAGTACTTC.

This rearrangement joins TRBV7-9 to TRBJ1-4; TRBD1 is a possible D gene (6 bases). Germline lookup yields CDR1 SEHNR and CDR2 FQNEAQ (reference sequence). V was trimmed by 5 bases and J by 4 bases, leaving 14 bases between them. CDR3 size: 15 residues. The CDR3, as DNA: TGTGCCAGCAGCCTAAGCGGCAGGGGTAATGAAAAACTGTTTTTT. Translation: CASSLSGRGNEKLFF.

This chain joins TRBV3-1 (or the pseudogene TRBV3-2) and TRBJ2-3, with no clear D. Per germline, CDR1 LGHDT and CDR2 YNNKEL (reference sequence). The CDR3 covers 15 residues. Trimming removed 4 bases from V and 0 bases from J, with 11 bases in between. The CDR3 here is CASSPSIVSTDTQYF. In DNA form, the CDR3 reads TGTGCCAGCAGCCCCTCTATCGTTAGCACAGATACGCAGTATTTT.

In nucleotides, the CDR3 is TGTGCCAGCAGTGCTTCAGGTCGGACAGGGGAAAGAAATTCACCCCTCCACTTT. It encodes CASSASGRTGERNSPLHF. J is TRBJ1-6 and V is TRBV6-1; 9 positions match TRBD1. Germline trimming cut 4 bases from V and 7 bases from J; bases unmatched to any gene: 14. CDR3 length: 18 residues. CDR1 and CDR2 (germline): MNHNS, SASEGT.

CDR3 bases: TGCGCCAGCAGCCAAGATCCTGCCAGGGGTATGTACGAGCAGTACTTC. Its protein product is CASSQDPARGMYEQYF. The gene calls are TRBV4-1 and TRBJ2-7, with TRBD1 as a possible D gene (6 bases). CDR1 and CDR2 (germline): MGHRA, YSYEKL. This CDR3 region has 16 residues. V was shortened by 0 bases and J by 4 bases, with 16 bases between the two germline ends.

The genes are TRBV21-1 and TRBJ2-7; the table calls TRBD1, which could not be checked here. TRBV21-1 is recorded as a pseudogene. The CDR3 runs to 16 residues. The CDR3 sequence: CASSIHGQGVSYEQYF. The CDR3 nucleotides read TGTGCCAGCAGCATACACGGACAGGGGGTCTCCTACGAGCAGTACTTC.

The chain links TRBV28 to TRBJ1-2; D is unresolved. Germline loops: CDR1 MDHEN, CDR2 SYDVKM. Trimming left V 10 bases short and J 0 bases short, with 12 bases between. This CDR3 contains 13 residues. This CDR3 reads CAIRSSANYGYTF. DNA of the CDR3: TGTGCCATAAGGAGCTCAGCTAACTATGGCTACACCTTC.

This clone was detected only once. This same CDR3 is encoded by further DNA sequences in the sample. This rearrangement joins TRBV18 to TRBJ2-5; weak D call: TRBD2 (6 bases). The CDR3 length is 14 residues. Germline CDR1 KGHSH, CDR2 LQKENI. The V end lost 3 bases, the J end lost 2 bases, and 10 bases lay between the germline ends. CDR3 loop: CASSPPGLQETQYF. The CDR3, as DNA: TGTGCCAGCTCACCTCCGGGACTTCAAGAGACCCAGTACTTC.

This clone was counted once. The V call is TRBV5-8, the J call TRBJ1-3; D not resolved. The CDR3 consists of 13 residues. V lost 7 bases to trimming and J lost 0 bases, with 8 bases between them. Per the germline V gene, CDR1 is SGHTS and CDR2 is YDEGEE. The CDR3 DNA sequence: TGTGCCAGCTCTCTTTTCTCTGGAAACACCATATATTTT. The encoded protein is CASSLFSGNTIYF.

This clone has just one count. The chain has TRBV19 and TRBJ1-5, with 9 bases fitting TRBD1. CDR3 length equals 15 residues. V trimming: 6 bases; J trimming: 5 bases; junction bases outside the gene matches: 8. Germline V gene lookup returns CDR1 LNHDA and CDR2 SQIVND (reference sequence). For the CDR3, the DNA is TGTGCCAGTAGCATCTCCAGGGACAGGGATCAGCCCCAGCATTTT. Translation: CASSISRDRDQPQHF.

This clone was seen once. The chain recombines TRBV7-9 with TRBJ2-3, with TRBD2 matching 8 bases. V lost 2 bases, J lost 7 bases, and 17 bases stayed unmatched. The CDR3 extends over 18 amino acids. Germline V gives CDR1 SEHNR, CDR2 FQNEAQ (reference sequence). CDR3 nucleotides: TGTGCCAGCAGCTTAAGGCAGGGTCCAGCGGGAGTTATAAATACGCAGTATTTT. It is translated as CASSLRQGPAGVINTQYF.

The gene calls are TRBV19 and TRBJ1-6; TRBD1 might be the D (5 bases). This CDR3 has 12 amino acids. Germline lookup yields CDR1 LNHDA and CDR2 SQIVND (reference sequence). The V gene lost 2 bases and the J gene lost 12 bases, with 8 bases spanning the gap. CDR3 sequence: CASSILQGPLHF. CDR3 DNA: TGTGCCAGTAGTATACTTCAGGGACCCCTCCACTTT.

This clone was seen more than once but under ten times. J is TRBJ2-7 and V is TRBV4-2; TRBD2 matches at 8 bases. The V gene end was trimmed by 4 bases and the J gene end by 3 bases; junction bases not matched to a gene: 11. The CDR3 has 16 amino acids. Germline lookup yields CDR1 LGHNA and CDR2 YNFKEQ. CDR3 nucleotide sequence: TGTGCCAGCAGCCCCCTTGGGGGAGCGGGGGTCTACGAGCAGTACTTC. Encoded protein: CASSPLGGAGVYEQYF.

The V call is TRBV5-5, the J call TRBJ2-7, with 7 positions matching TRBD1. Unmatched junction bases numbered 9, after V lost 0 bases and J lost 3 bases. Germline V gives CDR1 SGHKS, CDR2 YYEKEE (reference sequence). The CDR3 sequence is 16 residues long. CDR3 nucleotides: TGTGCCAGCAGCTTGGGAATTGGGACAGACCGCTACGAGCAGTACTTC. Protein: CASSLGIGTDRYEQYF.

The chain couples TRBV7-9 to TRBJ2-3; D call uncertain. The CDR3 runs 17 residues. V was cut by 4 bases and J by 2 bases, with 19 bases left in between. Germline V gives CDR1 SEHNR, CDR2 FQNEAQ (reference sequence). In DNA, the CDR3 is TGTGCCAGCAGCTCTCGACGGGTCCTAGGTCCCACAGATACGCAGTATTTT. This codes for CASSSRRVLGPTDTQYF.

This clone was counted once. V usage is TRBV2 and J usage is TRBJ1-3, with 9 bases fitting TRBD1. The CDR3 has 16 residues. Germline V lookup: CDR1 SNHLY, CDR2 FYNNEI. Trimming removed 9 bases from V and 2 bases from J; junction bases left unmatched: 11. CDR3 loop: CASEPGQGVPGNTIYF. CDR3 in DNA: TGTGCCAGTGAGCCGGGACAGGGAGTTCCTGGAAACACCATATATTTT.

This sequence joins TRBV20-1 and TRBJ2-7, with D possibly matching TRBD2 (6 bases). V shed 6 bases and J shed 6 bases, with 12 bases lying between them. This CDR3 comprises 11 residues. Germline V gives CDR1 DFQATT, CDR2 SNEGSKA (reference sequence). The CDR3 DNA follows: TGCAGTGCCGCCCCGGGGGTCGAGCAGTACTTC. Protein product: CSAAPGVEQYF.

This clone was detected only once. The chain links TRBV5-1 to TRBJ2-3; D possibly corresponds to TRBD1 (5 bases). V lost 0 bases and J lost 2, with 13 bases in between. The length of the CDR3 is 16 residues. The germline V gene encodes CDR1 SGHRS and CDR2 YFSETQ. Written as DNA, the CDR3 is TGCGCCAGCAGCTTGGCCGATAGGGGTCACACAGATACGCAGTATTTT. Translation gives CASSLADRGHTDTQYF.

As concerns this clone: Other DNA sequences in the sample encode the same CDR3. The V and J genes are TRBV28 and TRBJ2-2; possible D gene TRBD2, 6 bases. From germline, CDR1 is MDHEN and CDR2 SYDVKM. The V end lost 3 bases, the J end lost 0 bases, and 8 bases lay between the germline ends. There are 15 residues in the CDR3. CDR3 loop: CASSLGGSNTGELFF. CDR3 coding DNA: TGTGCCAGCAGTTTGGGGGGATCGAACACCGGGGAGCTGTTTTTT.

This clone is a singleton in its sample. The V and J genes are TRBV5-1 and TRBJ2-7; 8 bases agree with TRBD1. CDR1 SGHRS and CDR2 YFSETQ come from the germline V gene. This CDR3 is 15 amino acids long. The junction had 8 bases not matched to a gene; V was cut back by 5 bases and J by 1 base. Written as DNA, the CDR3 is TGCGCCAGCAGACCCGACAGGGGATCGTCCTACGAGCAGTACTTC. Its translation is CASRPDRGSSYEQYF.

The rearrangement links TRBV7-2 to TRBJ2-5; no clear D gene. The germline gives CDR1 SGHTA, CDR2 FQGNSA. V was cut by 2 bases and J by 1 base, with 5 bases left in between. The CDR3 length is 13 residues. The CDR3 spells CASSLRVQETQYF. Written as DNA, the CDR3 is TGTGCCAGCAGCTTACGGGTCCAAGAGACCCAGTACTTC.

The V and J genes are TRBV5-5 and TRBJ1-4; weak D call: TRBD1 (5 bases). The V gene lost 2 bases and the J gene lost 8 bases, with 22 bases spanning the gap. Germline CDR1 is SGHKS and CDR2 is YYEKEE (reference sequence). CDR3 length equals 17 residues. This CDR3 is CASSFSGTPFPGEKLFF. CDR3 in DNA: TGTGCCAGCAGCTTTTCCGGGACTCCTTTCCCCGGAGAAAAACTGTTTTTT.

The V and J genes are TRBV18 and TRBJ2-7; no firm D call. The CDR3 is 16 amino acids. V was clipped by 5 bases and J by 3 bases, with 20 bases between them. Germline V gene sequence: CDR1 KGHSH, CDR2 LQKENI. CDR3 amino acids: CASSLTQASGLYEQYF. As DNA, the CDR3 is TGTGCCAGCTCATTAACTCAGGCGAGTGGGCTCTACGAGCAGTACTTC.

V usage is TRBV4-2 and J usage is TRBJ1-4; 8 nucleotides align to TRBD1. Trimming at V came to 3 bases and at J to 5 bases, leaving 5 bases not matched to a gene. This CDR3 comprises 15 residues. In germline, CDR1 is LGHNA, CDR2 YNFKEQ. The CDR3, as DNA: TGTGCCAGCAGCCAGCAGGGGGCATACAATGAAAAACTGTTTTTT. This gives the protein CASSQQGAYNEKLFF.

This sequence joins TRBV6-5 and TRBJ1-5; 10 bases map to TRBD1. The CDR3 spans 15 residues. V shed 5 bases, J shed 4 bases, and the junction held 5 bases outside the gene matches. The germline V gene encodes CDR1 MNHEY and CDR2 SVGAGI. In DNA form, the CDR3 reads TGTGCCAGCAGTCCGGACAGGGGGGGTAATCAGCCCCAGCATTTT. It translates to CASSPDRGGNQPQHF.

The chain is built from TRBV12-3 or TRBV12-4 and TRBJ1-3; D is unclear. This CDR3 contains 13 residues. With 3 bases removed from V and 4 bases from J, the gap between germline ends came to 7 bases. The CDR3 loop reads CASSFNLGNTIYF. The DNA for the CDR3 is TGTGCCAGCAGTTTCAACCTAGGAAACACCATATATTTT.